This T cell receptor (beta chain) is from a study of early T cells in non-severe SARS-CoV-2 infection. Study in general: Whole-blood bulk RNA, unsorted, was sequenced, and chains were unpaired. Overall study results and limits: A preference for anti-spike CD8 responses marked VDJdb matching, which missed private and CD4 specificities.

Molecules of cDNA were individually given unique molecular identifiers that were attached to them. From the 5' RACE reads, TCRdb called clonotypes with MiXCR, one entry per CDR3 protein. This sample has 20,000 to 25,000 distinct CDR3 sequences, with around 4.3% found just once. CDR1 and CDR2 from the germline V gene are DFQATT and SNEGSKA (reference sequence). CDR3 length: 13 amino acids. V dropped 5 bases and J dropped 8 bases, with 16 bases sitting between them. This clonotype has a count of ten or more. Its antigen is not known. The chain links TRBV20-1 to TRBJ2-1; TRBD2 might be the D (6 bases). This TCR derives from an adult who was a healthcare worker with PCR-confirmed SARS-CoV-2 infection or an uninfected control (not recorded which). The sample was whole blood. CDR3 in amino acids: CSAEGLGVYEQFF. The CDR3 coding sequence is TGCAGTGCTGAGGGACTTGGGGTGTATGAGCAGTTCTTC.